The 20 T cell receptor beta chains given below trace back to one sample, sequenced in a study of cytomegalovirus exposure and HLA in healthy donors. PCR employed 60 Vbeta and 13 Jbeta primers. Some clones are missing from TCRdb's copy, which holds only in-frame ones; the method was immunoSEQ multiplex PCR. This table holds about 140,000 clones, roughly 80% found once. The sample taken for sequencing was PBMCs. Receptor source: a male donor in good health and CMV-seronegative.

The genes are TRBV5-4 and TRBJ1-1, with TRBD1 matching 10 bases. The germline V gene has CDR1 SGHNT and CDR2 YYREEE (reference sequence). V shed 4 bases, J shed 4 bases, and the junction held 10 bases outside the gene matches. The CDR3 sequence is 16 residues long. The CDR3 loop is CASSRPGTGVRTEAFF. Written as DNA, the CDR3 is TGTGCCAGCAGCCGTCCCGGGACAGGGGTGCGCACTGAAGCTTTCTTT.

V and J are TRBV2 and TRBJ1-1; unclear D gene. This CDR3 region has 10 residues. With 2 bases removed from V and 7 bases from J, the gap between germline ends came to 2 bases. The germline V gene encodes CDR1 SNHLY and CDR2 FYNNEI. In DNA form, the CDR3 reads TGTGCCAGCAGTGAATATGAAGCTTTCTTT. Translated: CASSEYEAFF.

The rearrangement links TRBV18 to TRBJ1-2; tentative D call: TRBD1 (6 bases). Trimming removed 1 base from V and 4 bases from J, with 16 bases in between. Per the germline V gene, CDR1 is KGHSH and CDR2 is LQKENI. The CDR3 has 16 amino acids. CDR3 in amino acids: CASSPQRQEFLYGYTF. The CDR3 nucleotides read TGTGCCAGCTCACCACAGCGACAGGAATTCCTCTATGGCTACACCTTC.

This clone showed up just once. The chain links TRBV6-6 to TRBJ2-1; 7 bases agree with TRBD2. CDR1 is MNHNY and CDR2 is SVGAGI in the germline V gene (reference sequence). This CDR3 has 14 amino acids. The V segment lost 6 bases and the J segment 7 bases; nucleotides outside the gene matches: 9. The CDR3 DNA reads as TGTGCCAGCAGGTCCGCAGGGAGGGCGAATGAGCAGTTCTTC. This encodes CASRSAGRANEQFF.

This chain links TRBV29-1 with TRBJ1-3; D call uncertain. Trimming left V 2 bases short and J 2 bases short, with 10 bases between. Germline-derived CDR1 and CDR2 are SQVTM and ANQGSEA. This CDR3 region has 14 residues. In nucleotides, the CDR3 is TGCAGCGTTGAATTTGGAGGCACTGGAAACACCATATATTTT. Translation: CSVEFGGTGNTIYF.

The chain joins TRBV5-6 to TRBJ2-7; TRBD1 matches 8 bases. This CDR3 comprises 17 residues. The germline CDR1 and CDR2 sequences are SGHDT and YYEEEE. J lost 4 bases, V lost 3 bases, and 15 bases had no gene match. The CDR3 sequence is CASSSSRRTGWKYEQYF. The CDR3 region has the DNA TGTGCCAGCAGCTCCTCCCGGCGGACAGGGTGGAAGTACGAGCAGTACTTC.

This chain connects TRBV7-6 to TRBJ2-3; 7 bases are shared with TRBD2. The V and J ends lost 2 bases and 2 bases, in that order; junction bases with no gene match: 7. The CDR3 consists of 16 residues. Germline V CDR1 and CDR2: SGHVS, FNYEAQ. For the CDR3, the DNA is TGTGCCAGCAGCTTAACCGTAGCGGGCCTCACAGATACGCAGTATTTT. Amino acid sequence: CASSLTVAGLTDTQYF.

V gene TRBV29-1 combines with J gene TRBJ2-3, with TRBD1 matching 12 bases. The CDR3 runs 15 residues. Germline V lookup: CDR1 SQVTM, CDR2 ANQGSEA. V gave up 5 bases and J gave up 6 bases; unmatched junction bases: 9. In DNA, the CDR3 is TGCAGCGTTAGGCCGGGGACAGGGGGCGCGGATACGCAGTATTTT. Encoded protein: CSVRPGTGGADTQYF.

In DNA, the CDR3 is TGTGCCAGCATCTACGGGGACGAGCAGTACTTC. Translation: CASIYGDEQYF. This chain connects TRBV6-6 to TRBJ2-7; TRBD2 is a possible D gene (5 bases). Trimming removed 7 bases from V and 5 bases from J, with 9 bases in between. Germline lookup yields CDR1 MNHNY and CDR2 SVGAGI (reference sequence). This CDR3 region has 11 residues.

This chain uses TRBV5-1 with TRBJ2-3; the D is unclear. Germline V gene data show CDR1 as SGHRS and CDR2 as YFSETQ. The CDR3 contains 12 residues. With 4 bases removed from V and 3 bases from J, the gap between germline ends came to 6 bases. CDR3 residues: CASSLRTDTQYF. For the CDR3, the DNA is TGCGCCAGCAGCCTTAGAACAGATACGCAGTATTTT.

The rearrangement uses TRBV18 and TRBJ1-4, with 10 bases lining up with TRBD1. CDR3 length: 15 residues. Germline V lookup: CDR1 KGHSH, CDR2 LQKENI. J lost 4 bases, V lost 5 bases, and 4 bases had no gene match. CDR3 nucleotide sequence: TGTGCCAGCTCATCCGACAGGGGGCTTAATGAAAAACTGTTTTTT. Protein product: CASSSDRGLNEKLFF.

The V call is TRBV4-1, the J call TRBJ2-1; TRBD1 aligns across 7 bases. Germline V lookup: CDR1 MGHRA, CDR2 YSYEKL. The V and J ends lost 4 bases and 8 bases, in that order; junction bases with no gene match: 17. This CDR3 is built from 17 residues. The CDR3 coding sequence is TGCGCCAGCAGCCTTGGAACAGGGATCCTAGGGGGCGATGAGCAGTTCTTC. Translating it yields CASSLGTGILGGDEQFF.

This clone has just a few counts. This chain connects TRBV10-2 to TRBJ1-2, with D perhaps matching TRBD1 (6 bases). From germline, CDR1 is WSHSY and CDR2 SAAADI. CDR3 length: 15 residues. Trimming took 4 bases from V and 5 from J, leaving 17 bases between them. The CDR3 region is CASSAGHPAFYGYTF. CDR3 in DNA: TGCGCCAGCAGTGCGGGACACCCGGCGTTTTATGGCTACACCTTC.

Only a few counts were recorded for this clone. The chain is built from TRBV5-8 and TRBJ2-6; tentatively, D is TRBD2 (5 bases). Germline-derived CDR1 and CDR2 are SGHTS and YDEGEE. This CDR3 is 14 amino acids long. V was clipped by 6 bases and J by 1 base, with 8 bases between them. The CDR3 here is CASTRGSGANVLTF. As DNA, the CDR3 is TGTGCCAGCACCCGAGGGTCTGGGGCCAACGTCCTGACTTTC.

V and J are TRBV7-9 and TRBJ2-3; D is perhaps TRBD1 (5 bases). The V end was cut by 1 base, the J end by 6 bases, with 11 bases between. Germline V gene lookup returns CDR1 SEHNR and CDR2 FQNEAQ (reference sequence). The CDR3 sequence is 14 residues long. CDR3: CASSLVGAQDTQYF. DNA for the CDR3: TGTGCCAGCAGCTTAGTTGGGGCTCAGGATACGCAGTATTTT.

This clone was observed a few times. The V gene is TRBV2, the J gene TRBJ2-1, with 14 bases identical to TRBD2. With 6 bases clipped from V and 1 base from J, the junction kept 17 bases outside the gene matches. This CDR3 comprises 21 residues. Germline V gene lookup returns CDR1 SNHLY and CDR2 FYNNEI. CDR3 protein: CASRLPRTSGGTQGSYNEQFF. The CDR3 DNA reads TGTGCCAGCAGACTACCACGGACTAGCGGGGGGACCCAGGGATCCTACAATGAGCAGTTCTTC.

This rearrangement joins TRBV18 to TRBJ1-3; D is undetermined. V lost 6 bases, J lost 0 bases, and 15 bases lay in between. This CDR3 spans 16 amino acids. Germline assignment: CDR1 KGHSH and CDR2 LQKENI. As DNA, the CDR3 is TGTGCCAGCTCTCCTTCCCGGTCATTCTCTGGAAACACCATATATTTT. Translation gives CASSPSRSFSGNTIYF.

This chain uses TRBV5-1 with TRBJ1-1; 7 bases are a match to TRBD1. This CDR3 region has 14 residues. Germline V gene data show CDR1 as SGHRS and CDR2 as YFSETQ. V was pared by 2 bases and J by 1 base, with 2 bases of the junction left unmatched. CDR3 coding DNA: TGCGCCAGCAGCTTAGGACAGGCGAACACTGAAGCTTTCTTT. It translates to CASSLGQANTEAFF.

This clone showed up just a few times. The chain carries TRBV9 and TRBJ1-4; tentative D call: TRBD1 (5 bases). CDR3 length equals 15 residues. Trimming removed 4 bases from V and 2 bases from J, with 12 bases in between. Per the germline V gene, CDR1 is SGDLS and CDR2 is YYNGEE. In DNA, the CDR3 is TGTGCCAGCAGCTCTCAGGGCAGCACTAATGAAAAACTGTTTTTT. Translating it yields CASSSQGSTNEKLFF.

The rearrangement links TRBV7-2 to TRBJ1-2, with 7 bases matching TRBD1. Germline V gene lookup returns CDR1 SGHTA and CDR2 FQGNSA. Trimming at V came to 5 bases and at J to 3 bases, leaving 3 bases not matched to a gene. This CDR3 is built from 13 residues. Written as DNA, the CDR3 is TGTGCCAGCAGCGAACAGGGGTACTATGGCTACACCTTC. It codes for CASSEQGYYGYTF.